Sequencing of this T cell receptor beta chain was carried out in a study of radiotherapy plus CTLA-4 blockade in lung cancer. The junction had 16 bases not matched to a gene; V was cut back by 5 bases and J by 4 bases. Germline loops: CDR1 SEHNR, CDR2 FQNEAQ (reference sequence). This CDR3 is built from 18 residues. Produced via immunoSEQ multiplex PCR; TCRdb's table is partial and in-frame only. The table includes about 39,000 clones, roughly three quarters detected once. CTLA-4 blockade using ipilimumab, together with focal radiation, was received by patients with chemo-refractory metastatic non-small-cell lung cancer.

The specimen comprised peripheral blood, sampled from a patient treated with radiotherapy plus ipilimumab. This receptor was identified in a human donor with non-small cell lung cancer that progressed on radiotherapy plus ipilimumab. This sequence joins TRBV7-9 and TRBJ1-2, with 10 bases identical to TRBD1. The CDR3 loop is CASSQAVTGGARAYGYTF. Here the CDR3 DNA reads TGTGCCAGCAGCCAAGCGGTGACAGGGGGCGCAAGGGCCTATGGCTACACCTTC.